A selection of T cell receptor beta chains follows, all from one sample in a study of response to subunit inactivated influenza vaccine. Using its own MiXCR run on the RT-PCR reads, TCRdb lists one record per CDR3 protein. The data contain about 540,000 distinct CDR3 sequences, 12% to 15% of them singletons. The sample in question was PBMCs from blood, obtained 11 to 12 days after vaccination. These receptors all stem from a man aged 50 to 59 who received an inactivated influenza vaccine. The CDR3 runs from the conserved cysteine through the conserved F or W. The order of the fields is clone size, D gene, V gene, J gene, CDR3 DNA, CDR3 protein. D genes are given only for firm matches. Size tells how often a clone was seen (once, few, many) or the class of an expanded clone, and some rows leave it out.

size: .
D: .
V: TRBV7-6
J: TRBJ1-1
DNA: TGTGCCAGCAGCTTAGCGGGGGGGCGAGGGGGCACTGAAGCTTTCTTT
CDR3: CASSLAGGRGGTEAFF

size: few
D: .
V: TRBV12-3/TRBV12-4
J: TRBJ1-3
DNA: TGTGCCAGCAGACTGGACGGAAACACCATATATTTT
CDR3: CASRLDGNTIYF

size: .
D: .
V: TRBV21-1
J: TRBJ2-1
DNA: TGTGCCAGCAGCAAAGCGGGGACTAGTTACGAGCAGTTCTTC
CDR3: CASSKAGTSYEQFF

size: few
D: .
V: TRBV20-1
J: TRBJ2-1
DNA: TGCAGTGCCAGCGAAATAGCGGACTCCTACAATGAGCAGTTCTTC
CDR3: CSASEIADSYNEQFF

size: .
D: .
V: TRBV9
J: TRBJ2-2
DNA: TGTGCCAGCAGCGTATCCGTGGGCACCGGGGAGCTGTTTTTT
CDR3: CASSVSVGTGELFF

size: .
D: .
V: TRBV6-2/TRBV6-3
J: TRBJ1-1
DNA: TGTGCCAGCAGTTCTCCCCGGACCACTGAAGCTTTCTTT
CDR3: CASSSPRTTEAFF

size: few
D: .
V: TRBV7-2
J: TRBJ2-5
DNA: TGTGCCAGCAGACATGGGAGCCAAGAGACCCAGTACTTC
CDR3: CASRHGSQETQYF

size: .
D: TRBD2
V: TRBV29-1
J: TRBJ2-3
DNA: TGCAGCGCCCCTCGGGCTAGCGGTAGCACAGATACGCAGTATTTT
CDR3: CSAPRASGSTDTQYF

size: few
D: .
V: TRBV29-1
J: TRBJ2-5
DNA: TGCAGCGTAGGGCCAGATGCGGTCGGGACCCAGTACTTC
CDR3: CSVGPDAVGTQYF

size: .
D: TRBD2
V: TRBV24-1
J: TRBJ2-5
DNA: TGTGCCACCTCTAGCGGGGGGGCTAGGGAGACCCAGTACTTC
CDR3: CATSSGGARETQYF

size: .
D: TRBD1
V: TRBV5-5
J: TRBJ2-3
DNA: TGTGCCAGCAGCTTTCGGGGGACAGGCTGGATAGATACGCAGTATTTT
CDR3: CASSFRGTGWIDTQYF

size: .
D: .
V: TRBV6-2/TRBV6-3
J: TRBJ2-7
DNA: TGTGCCAGCAGTTTCGTCCGACAGGTTTACTACGAGCAGTACTTC
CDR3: CASSFVRQVYYEQYF

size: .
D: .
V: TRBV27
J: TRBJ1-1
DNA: TGTGCCAGCAGTTTATCGGCAGGGCGGTCTGAAGCTTTCTTT
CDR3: CASSLSAGRSEAFF

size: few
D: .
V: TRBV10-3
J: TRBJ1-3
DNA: TGTGCCATCAGCGGGTGGGACGGCTCTGGAAACACCATATATTTT
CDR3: CAISGWDGSGNTIYF

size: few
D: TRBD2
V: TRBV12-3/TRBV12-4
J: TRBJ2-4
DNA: TGTGCCAGCAGTCCGGGACTAGCGGGAGAGGACATTCAGTACTTC
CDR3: CASSPGLAGEDIQYF

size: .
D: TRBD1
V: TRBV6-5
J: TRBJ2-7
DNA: TGTGCCAGCAGTTTTTCCCCCTGGGGGACAGGGGGCGAGCAGTACTTC
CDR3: CASSFSPWGTGGEQYF